Each of the 26 T cell receptor beta chains below was sequenced from the same sample in a study of blood T cell repertoires in COVID-19. TCRdb's copy holds only in-frame clones and misses some; the assay was immunoSEQ multiplex PCR. The table lists some 40,000 clones, 65% to 90% of them singletons. Sequenced input: peripheral blood. These receptors came from a man between 40 and 49 years old with active COVID-19.

The chain has TRBV25-1 and TRBJ1-2; D is possibly TRBD1 (6 bases). Germline V CDR1 and CDR2: MGHDK, SYGVNS. The CDR3 is made up of 17 amino acids. The V end was cut by 4 bases, the J end by 4 bases, with 22 bases between. The CDR3 nucleotides read TGTGCCAGCAGTGTGGCGGCAGGGGCCCTCTTTAGCTATGGCTACACCTTC. Protein product: CASSVAAGALFSYGYTF.

This chain uses TRBV11-2 with TRBJ2-5, with D perhaps matching TRBD2 (6 bases). There are 16 residues in the CDR3. The V end was cut by 0 bases, the J end by 7 bases, with 18 bases between. Germline V gene data show CDR1 as SGHAT and CDR2 as FQNNGV. CDR3 nucleotides: TGTGCCAGCAGCTTAGACGACCCCGGACGGAGGGGGACCCAGTACTTC. Translated, it gives CASSLDDPGRRGTQYF.

The rearrangement links TRBV2 to TRBJ1-4; no definite D call. V dropped 6 bases and J dropped 10 bases, with 24 bases sitting between them. The CDR3 is made up of 16 amino acids. Germline V gene sequence: CDR1 SNHLY, CDR2 FYNNEI. The CDR3: CASSRRVSLPPLKLFF. In DNA, the CDR3 is TGTGCCAGCAGCCGACGGGTCTCACTCCCACCCTTAAAACTGTTTTTT.

The V and J genes are TRBV6-5 and TRBJ2-3; TRBD2 agrees at 8 bases. Germline V gene lookup returns CDR1 MNHEY and CDR2 SVGAGI. J lost 5 bases, V lost 6 bases, and 7 bases had no gene match. The length of the CDR3 is 14 residues. CDR3 in DNA: TGTGCCAGCAGCCGGGGGGGCGCAGGAGATACGCAGTATTTT. As protein: CASSRGGAGDTQYF.

The gene calls are TRBV5-1 and TRBJ2-7; 7 bases agree with TRBD1. This CDR3 has 18 residues. V trimming: 1 base; J trimming: 3 bases; junction bases outside the gene matches: 16. Germline V CDR1 and CDR2: SGHRS, YFSETQ. This CDR3 is CASSLPRNLQGNLYEQYF. As DNA, the CDR3 is TGCGCCAGCAGCTTGCCGAGAAACTTACAGGGGAACCTCTACGAGCAGTACTTC.

The genes are TRBV5-1 and TRBJ2-1, with no clear D. This CDR3 region has 15 residues. Between the trimmed V and J ends, which lost 4 bases and 4 bases, there was a span of 15 bases. Germline CDR1 SGHRS, CDR2 YFSETQ. The CDR3 DNA follows: TGCGCCAGCAGCCCGACACTGACCGCATACAATGAGCAGTTCTTC. Translation: CASSPTLTAYNEQFF.

The chain combines TRBV24-1 with TRBJ2-5; 7 bases map to TRBD2. The V and J ends lost 5 bases and 3 bases, in that order; junction bases with no gene match: 5. Germline V CDR1 and CDR2: KGHDR, SFDVKD. The CDR3 has 14 amino acids. The DNA of the CDR3 is TGTGCCACCAGTGGGTTTGGGGGGGAAGAGACCCAGTACTTC. It codes for CATSGFGGEETQYF.

The J gene is TRBJ1-2, the V gene TRBV23-1; no definite D call. TRBV23-1 is designated an ORF whose function remains uncertain. V was trimmed by 10 bases and J by 4 bases, leaving 13 bases between them. This CDR3 is 12 amino acids long. The CDR3: CATQNRGYGYTF. The CDR3 DNA is TGCGCCACCCAAAACCGGGGCTATGGCTACACCTTC.

This chain's CDR3 is CATSRDMGKGRSYGYTF. The CDR3 bases are TGTGCCACCAGCAGAGATATGGGGAAGGGGAGGAGCTATGGCTACACCTTC. The chain links TRBV15 to TRBJ1-2, with a weak D call TRBD1 (5 bases). Trimming left V 0 bases short and J 4 bases short, with 18 bases between. Germline V CDR1 and CDR2: LNHNV, YYDKDF (reference sequence). The CDR3 is 17 residues long.

This sequence joins TRBV9 and TRBJ2-7, with 9 bases aligning to TRBD2. The germline V gene has CDR1 SGDLS and CDR2 YYNGEE. The length of the CDR3 is 15 residues. The V and J ends lost 1 base and 0 bases, in that order; junction bases with no gene match: 2. CDR3 loop: CASSVPAGGSYEQYF. Here the CDR3 DNA reads TGTGCCAGCAGCGTACCAGCGGGAGGCTCCTACGAGCAGTACTTC.

The chain links TRBV11-3 to TRBJ2-2; D may be TRBD1 (5 bases). There are 18 residues in the CDR3. The V and J ends lost 2 bases and 0 bases respectively, with 16 bases between them. Germline CDR1 SGHNT, CDR2 YENEEA. CDR3: CASSLNSIGVANTGELFF. CDR3 bases: TGTGCCAGCAGCTTAAACAGTATAGGGGTCGCGAACACCGGGGAGCTGTTTTTT.

This chain joins TRBV5-1 and TRBJ1-4; D is perhaps TRBD1 (5 bases). CDR1 and CDR2 from the germline V gene are SGHRS and YFSETQ. CDR3 size: 17 residues. Trimming took off 0 bases at V and 3 bases at J, with 15 bases between the two ends. The CDR3 is CASSLGQGEGPNEKLFF. The CDR3 DNA reads TGCGCCAGCAGCTTGGGGCAGGGTGAAGGGCCTAATGAAAAACTGTTTTTT.

This clone is medium-sized within its sample. The rearrangement links TRBV7-3 to TRBJ2-3; the match to TRBD2 covers 7 bases. J was trimmed by 5 bases and V by 5 bases; bases with no gene match: 7. The germline CDR1 and CDR2 sequences are SGHTA and FQGTGA. The CDR3 loop spans 14 amino acids. The CDR3: CASSLLAEGDTQYF. CDR3 DNA: TGTGCCAGCAGCCTCCTAGCGGAAGGAGATACGCAGTATTTT. Drawing the rest from reference TRBV7-3 and TRBJ2-3, the complete variable domain is GAGVSQTPSNKVTEKGKYVELRCDPISGHTALYWYRQSLGQGPEFLIYFQGTGAADDSGLPNDRFFAVRPEGSVSTLKIQRTERGDSAVYLCASSLLAEGDTQYFGPGTRLTVL.

The chain recombines TRBV7-9 with TRBJ2-3; TRBD1 or TRBD2 may be the D gene (6 bases each). Germline-derived CDR1 and CDR2 are SEHNR and FQNEAQ (reference sequence). Trimming removed 7 bases at V and 2 bases at J, with 13 bases between. There are 14 residues in the CDR3. The CDR3 loop is CASTKGGSTDTQYF. CDR3 nucleotide sequence: TGTGCCAGCACCAAGGGGGGTTCCACAGATACGCAGTATTTT.

The rearrangement joins TRBV5-4 to TRBJ2-1, with 7 bases aligning to TRBD2. Germline trimming cut 4 bases from V and 5 bases from J; bases unmatched to any gene: 9. CDR3 size: 15 residues. Germline CDR1 reads SGHNT; CDR2 reads YYREEE (reference sequence). CDR3 in DNA: TGTGCCAGCAGCCGTCTGAGGGACTACGACAATGAGCAGTTCTTC. It codes for CASSRLRDYDNEQFF.

The chain uses TRBV7-6 and TRBJ1-1; maybe TRBD1 (5 bases). Trimming took off 0 bases at V and 6 bases at J, with 14 bases between the two ends. The CDR3 runs 15 residues. The germline V gene has CDR1 SGHVS and CDR2 FNYEAQ. In DNA, the CDR3 is TGTGCCAGCAGCTTAGCCGAAGCTGAAGGGGCTGAAGCTTTCTTT. The encoded protein is CASSLAEAEGAEAFF.

The chain recombines TRBV28 with TRBJ1-2; 8 nucleotides match TRBD1. V was pared by 0 bases and J by 4 bases, with 4 bases of the junction left unmatched. The CDR3 runs to 15 residues. The germline gives CDR1 MDHEN, CDR2 SYDVKM. The CDR3 DNA reads as TGTGCCAGCAGTTTATGGACAGGGGTGGGCTATGGCTACACCTTC. Protein sequence: CASSLWTGVGYGYTF.

V gene TRBV6-5 combines with J gene TRBJ2-5, with TRBD1 matching over 8 bases. This CDR3 has 15 amino acids. V lost 4 bases and J lost 1; bases outside the gene matches: 5. Germline CDR1 reads MNHEY; CDR2 reads SVGAGI. CDR3 nucleotide sequence: TGTGCCAGCAGTTCCGAGCAGGGGGCCCAAGAGACCCAGTACTTC. As protein: CASSSEQGAQETQYF.

The rearrangement joins TRBV19 to TRBJ1-1; 7 positions match TRBD1. The ends lost 3 bases at V and 0 bases at J; junction bases unmatched: 10. There are 17 residues in the CDR3. CDR1 and CDR2 from the germline V gene are LNHDA and SQIVND (reference sequence). The CDR3 loop is CASSILPGQKMNTEAFF. The CDR3 DNA reads TGTGCCAGTAGTATTCTTCCGGGACAGAAAATGAACACTGAAGCTTTCTTT.

The chain is built from TRBV5-4 and TRBJ2-1; weak D call: TRBD2 (6 bases). The CDR3 runs to 15 residues. Per the germline V gene, CDR1 is SGHNT and CDR2 is YYREEE (reference sequence). The germline V and J ends were trimmed by 5 bases and 3 bases, with 15 bases remaining between them. CDR3: CASSSRDSFYNEQFF. The CDR3, as DNA: TGTGCCAGCAGTTCCAGGGACTCCTTCTACAATGAGCAGTTCTTC.

The chain links TRBV3-1 (or the pseudogene TRBV3-2) to TRBJ2-3, with 13 bases lining up with TRBD2. The CDR3 runs to 16 residues. V was clipped by 5 bases and J by 8 bases; unmatched bases: 10. The germline V gene has CDR1 LGHDT and CDR2 YNNKEL (reference sequence). The CDR3 DNA reads TGTGCCAGCAGCTCCCGACTAGCGGGAGGACCTAGTACGCAGTATTTT. Amino acid sequence: CASSSRLAGGPSTQYF.

The chain recombines TRBV6-5 with TRBJ2-7, with D maybe TRBD2 (5 bases). From germline, CDR1 is MNHEY and CDR2 SVGAGI. The CDR3 is 15 amino acids. Deletions cut 0 bases from V and 3 bases from J, with 12 bases between. The CDR3 sequence: CASSYSNLGSYEQYF. CDR3 DNA: TGTGCCAGCAGTTACTCGAATCTGGGGAGCTACGAGCAGTACTTC.

J is TRBJ2-1 and V is TRBV7-3, with 7 nucleotides matching TRBD1. Germline V gives CDR1 SGHTA, CDR2 FQGTGA. The length of the CDR3 is 14 residues. The V gene end was trimmed by 3 bases and the J gene end by 12 bases; junction bases not matched to a gene: 11. CDR3 region: CASSLGTPKGAQFF. The CDR3, as DNA: TGTGCCAGCAGCTTGGGGACCCCAAAGGGGGCGCAGTTCTTC.

V gene TRBV18 combines with J gene TRBJ2-5, with no clear D. CDR3 length equals 13 residues. Between the trimmed V and J ends, which lost 0 bases and 5 bases, there was a span of 7 bases. The V gene's germline CDR1 is KGHSH and CDR2 LQKENI. The DNA for the CDR3 is TGTGCCAGCTCACCACCGGAGAGGGAGACCCAGTACTTC. It yields the protein CASSPPERETQYF.

This chain uses TRBV28 with TRBJ2-3, with 8 bases identical to TRBD2. CDR1 and CDR2 from the germline V gene are MDHEN and SYDVKM. V gave up 5 bases and J gave up 8 bases; unmatched junction bases: 3. The CDR3 sequence is 12 residues long. CDR3 DNA: TGTGCCAGCAGTGCCCGGGGGGGTACGCAGTATTTT. Protein: CASSARGGTQYF.

The chain uses TRBV14 and TRBJ1-2; possibly TRBD1 for D (5 bases). Between the trimmed V and J ends, which lost 0 bases and 4 bases, there was a span of 9 bases. Germline lookup yields CDR1 SGHDN and CDR2 FVKESK. This CDR3 contains 14 residues. CDR3 amino acids: CASSQDWGRYGYTF. CDR3 DNA: TGTGCCAGCAGCCAAGATTGGGGCCGCTATGGCTACACCTTC.